This T cell receptor beta chain was captured in a study of cytomegalovirus exposure and HLA in healthy donors. For the study at large: The early release's HLA-typed donors yielded 70 million to 85 million unique TCRs. Findings and caveats of the study: According to the study, around 160 TCR beta chains were cytomegalovirus-associated. It was likely that a cluster of highly shared sequence variants was a sequencing artifact.

About this clone: What it recognizes is unknown.

The CDR3 sequence is 17 residues long. Trimming took 4 bases from V and 0 from J; bases not matched to a gene: 6. Germline CDR1 and CDR2: MNHNS and SASEGT. The PCR contained 60 Vbeta and 13 Jbeta primers. Sequenced by immunoSEQ multiplex PCR; TCRdb stores in-frame clones only, minus some. The repertoire holds approximately 160,000 clones, with 82% as singletons. The sample was PBMCs. The J gene is TRBJ2-3, the V gene TRBV6-1; 11 bases map to TRBD2. This sequence was found in a girl aged 2-15 years in good health and CMV-seropositive. The CDR3 coding sequence is TGTGCCAGCAGTGCCTTAGCGGGAGGGGTAAGCACAGATACGCAGTATTTT. Translating gives CASSALAGGVSTDTQYF.